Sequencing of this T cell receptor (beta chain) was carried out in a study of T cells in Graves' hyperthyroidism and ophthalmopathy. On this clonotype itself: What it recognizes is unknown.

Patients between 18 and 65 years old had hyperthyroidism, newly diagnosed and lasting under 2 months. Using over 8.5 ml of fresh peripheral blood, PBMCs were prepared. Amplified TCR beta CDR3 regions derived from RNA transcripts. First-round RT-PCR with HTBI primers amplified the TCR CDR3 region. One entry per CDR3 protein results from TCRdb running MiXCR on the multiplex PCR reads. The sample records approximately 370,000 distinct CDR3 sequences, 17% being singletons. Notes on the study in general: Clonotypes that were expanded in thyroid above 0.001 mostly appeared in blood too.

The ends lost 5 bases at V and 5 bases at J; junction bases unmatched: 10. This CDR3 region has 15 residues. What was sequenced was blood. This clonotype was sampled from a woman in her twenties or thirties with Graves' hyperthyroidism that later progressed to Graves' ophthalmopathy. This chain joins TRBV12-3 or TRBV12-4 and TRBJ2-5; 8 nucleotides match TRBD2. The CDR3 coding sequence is TGTGCCAGCAGTGGAGCGGGAGTGGGGGCTGAGACCCAGTACTTC. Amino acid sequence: CASSGAGVGAETQYF.